This entry is about one T cell receptor (beta chain). Generated by immunoSEQ multiplex PCR, the TCRdb table keeps only in-frame clones and is missing some. The sample lists 1.5 million to 2.5 million clones, 85% to 95% seen once, with approximately 1.2% in the top ten. This sample was taken from a study of shared clonotypes between healthy human individuals. CD45RO-negative CD8 cells positively selected for CCR7 made up the naive population, which excluded terminally differentiated effector memory CD45RA+ cells. This receptor was identified in a man between 18 and 29 years old in good health. Sequenced input: naive CD8+ T cells sorted from blood.

The CDR3 sequence is CASSPRTVNEKLFF. The DNA of the CDR3 is TGTGCCAGCAGCCCAAGGACTGTTAATGAAAAACTGTTTTTT. This sequence joins TRBV11-2 and TRBJ1-4; D not certain. This CDR3 comprises 14 residues. V was clipped by 5 bases and J by 4 bases, with 11 bases between them. The V gene's germline CDR1 is SGHAT and CDR2 FQNNGV.